This T cell receptor (beta chain) is drawn from a study of cytomegalovirus exposure and HLA in healthy donors. With regard to this clone: Its antigen is unidentified.

CDR1 is SGHKS and CDR2 is YYEKEE in the germline V gene (reference sequence). The CDR3 is made up of 15 amino acids. V lost 4 bases and J lost 2, with 10 bases in between. PCR used 60 Vbeta primers and 13 Jbeta primers. Measured with immunoSEQ multiplex PCR; TCRdb has only the in-frame clones, and not every one. The sample holds about 130,000 clones; about 8.5% are singletons and the top ten take 4.5% to 7%. Regarding the study as a whole: Testing in vitro showed a few CMV-associated chains specific for CMV antigens.

This clonotype was sampled from a man aged 35 to 55 in good health and CMV-seronegative. The sample comprised PBMCs. The V gene is TRBV5-5, the J gene TRBJ2-6, with D perhaps matching TRBD2 (6 bases). The DNA of the CDR3 is TGTGCCAGCAGCGGGCCGGGAGCTGGGGCCAACGTCCTGACTTTC. Residues: CASSGPGAGANVLTF.